This record looks at one T cell receptor (beta chain) sequence and its context. Which antigen it targets is not known. No base-level quality is on record; no much larger clone is a single base apart. These data belong to a study of control samples from healthy donors and cancer patients (dated by TCRdb to between 2020 and 2021). Between the V and J ends, shortened by 4 bases and 4 bases respectively, the junction contains 5 bases. Looking up the germline V gene yields CDR1 SQVTM and CDR2 ANQGSEA. There are 10 amino acids in the CDR3, from cysteine to phenylalanine inclusive. Only the CDR3 DNA is retained, 30 bases long and in frame from the first base. The library was produced with the immunoSEQ multiplex PCR assay. Sourced from immuneACCESS, this table was stored by TCRdb with only in-frame sequences that have V and J called. A share of the clones is absent; for the studies checked, an unresolved V gene accounts for under half, and the remainder has no known explanation. This sample lists some 44,000 clones; about three quarters were detected once. The top ten clonotypes cover 15% to 20% of the sample.

The TCR was taken from a male donor with melanoma. The sequence is built from TRBV29-1 and TRBJ2-7; the D gene is not confidently resolved. The specimen was formalin-fixed, paraffin-embedded tissue. The CDR3 has the sequence CSVVEYEQYF. The sequenced DNA is TGCAGCGTTGTGGAATACGAGCAGTACTTC.